This TCR beta chain was recovered during a study of tumor-infiltrating lymphocytes in primary liver carcinoma. Study-level information: The patients included men and women who were aged 30 to 69 years. Tumors were stage T1-T3 N0M0, about 4 to 11 cm across. Sample yields of productive TCRbeta reads, ranging from roughly 3.5 to 8 million, were similar across tissue types. Study observations and caveats: Tumor region pairs overlapped more than did tumor-adjacent and tumor-blood pairs.

A primer in the constant region served to generate TCR beta cDNA from roughly 520 ng of total RNA. Library construction for TCR beta comprised three nested multiplex PCR rounds performed with slightly modified ARM-PCR. The first two PCR rounds used TRBV1-TRBV30 primers with a Cbeta primer, nine to eleven cycles each. From the multiplex PCR reads, TCRdb called clonotypes with MiXCR, one entry per CDR3 protein. The sample consists of approximately 88,000 distinct CDR3 sequences, about 70% of them appearing once. This clonotype was detected only once. Its antigen is unknown. At one boundary the junction diverges from the germline segment, which might be a read error. The CDR3 contains 14 residues. Germline V lookup: CDR1 SGHAT, CDR2 FQNNGV. Each 20-30 mg portion of unsorted bulk tissue served as the source for co-extraction of RNA and DNA.

The chain couples TRBV11-2 to TRBJ2-1, with D uncertain. The sample comprised tumor-adjacent normal liver tissue. The source is a man aged 35-49 years with primary liver carcinoma and hepatitis B virus infection. The CDR3 DNA is TGTGCCAGCAGCTCCTTAGGAGAATACAATGAGCAGCTCTTC. Its translation: CASSSLGEYNEQLF. The entire variable domain, with the rest obtained from reference TRBV11-2 and TRBJ2-1, is as follows: EAGVAQSPRYKIIEKRQSVAFWCNPISGHATLYWYQQILGQGPKLLIQFQNNGVVDDSQLPKDRFSAERLKGVDSTLKIQPAKLEDSAVYLCASSSLGEYNEQLFGPGTRLTVL.